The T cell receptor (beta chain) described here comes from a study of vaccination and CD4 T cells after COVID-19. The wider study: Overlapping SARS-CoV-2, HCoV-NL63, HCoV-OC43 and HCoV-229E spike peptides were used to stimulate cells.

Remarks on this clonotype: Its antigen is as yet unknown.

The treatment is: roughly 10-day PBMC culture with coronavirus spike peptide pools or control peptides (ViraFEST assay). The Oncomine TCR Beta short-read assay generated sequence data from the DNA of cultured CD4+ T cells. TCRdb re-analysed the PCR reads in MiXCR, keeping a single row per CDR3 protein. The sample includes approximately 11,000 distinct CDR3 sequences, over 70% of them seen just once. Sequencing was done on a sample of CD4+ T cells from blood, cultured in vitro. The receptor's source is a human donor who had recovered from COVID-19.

CDR3 sequence: CAGHRGRTEAFF. The CDR3 nucleotides are TGTGCCGGACACAGGGGGCGGACTGAAGCTTTCTTT. The chain combines TRBV30 with TRBJ1-1; TRBD1 aligns across 9 bases. This CDR3 contains 12 residues. V was pared by 8 bases and J by 5 bases, with 6 bases of the junction left unmatched. Germline CDR1 and CDR2: GTSNPN and SVGIG (reference sequence).